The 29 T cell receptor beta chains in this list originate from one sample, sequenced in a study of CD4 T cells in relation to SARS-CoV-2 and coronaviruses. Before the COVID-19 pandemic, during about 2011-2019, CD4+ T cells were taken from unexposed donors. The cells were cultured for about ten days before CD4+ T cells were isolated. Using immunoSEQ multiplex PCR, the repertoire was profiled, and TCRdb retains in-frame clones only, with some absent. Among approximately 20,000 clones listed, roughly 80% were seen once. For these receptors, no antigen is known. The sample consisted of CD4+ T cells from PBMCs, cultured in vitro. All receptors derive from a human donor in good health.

CDR3 sequence: CASSQDGGPKHNEQFF. CDR3 bases: TGTGCCAGCAGCCAAGATGGGGGACCGAAACACAATGAGCAGTTCTTC. This chain links TRBV14 with TRBJ2-1, with D tentatively TRBD1 or TRBD2 (5 bases each). The V gene lost 0 bases and the J gene lost 5 bases, with 14 bases spanning the gap. Germline CDR1 and CDR2: SGHDN and FVKESK. The CDR3 runs to 16 residues.

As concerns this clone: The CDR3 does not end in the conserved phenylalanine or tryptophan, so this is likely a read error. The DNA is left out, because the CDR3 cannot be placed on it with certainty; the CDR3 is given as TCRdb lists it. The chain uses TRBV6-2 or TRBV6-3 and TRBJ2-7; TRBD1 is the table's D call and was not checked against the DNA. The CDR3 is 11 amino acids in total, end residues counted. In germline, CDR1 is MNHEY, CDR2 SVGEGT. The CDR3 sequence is CASSHGGQTSI.

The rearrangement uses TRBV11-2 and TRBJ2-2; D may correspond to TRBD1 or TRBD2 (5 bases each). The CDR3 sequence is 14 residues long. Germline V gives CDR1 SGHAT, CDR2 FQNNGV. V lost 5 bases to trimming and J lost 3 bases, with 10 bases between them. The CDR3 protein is CASSTGTYTGELFF. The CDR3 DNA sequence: TGTGCCAGCAGCACCGGGACCTACACCGGGGAGCTGTTTTTT.

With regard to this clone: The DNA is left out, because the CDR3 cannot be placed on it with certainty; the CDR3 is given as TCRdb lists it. The CDR3: CASRGTKYSCYTF. The chain has TRBV21-1 and TRBJ1-2; TRBD1 is taken as the D call from the table, unchecked against the DNA. TRBV21-1 is annotated as a pseudogene. A total of 13 residues make up the CDR3, ends included.

The CDR3 is CASSLVAGKSNEKLFF. The CDR3 region has the DNA TGTGCCAGCAGCTTAGTCGCCGGGAAGTCTAATGAAAAACTGTTTTTT. The J gene is TRBJ1-4, the V gene TRBV11-2; no definite D call. CDR1 is SGHAT and CDR2 is FQNNGV in the germline V gene. Deletions cut 1 base from V and 3 bases from J, with 12 bases between. The CDR3 totals 16 residues.

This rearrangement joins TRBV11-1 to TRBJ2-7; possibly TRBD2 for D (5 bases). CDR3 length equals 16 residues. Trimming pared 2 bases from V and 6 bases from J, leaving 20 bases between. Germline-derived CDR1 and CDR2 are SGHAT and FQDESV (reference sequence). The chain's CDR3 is CASSLLVAEASGEQYF. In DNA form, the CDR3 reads TGTGCCAGCAGCTTACTTGTGGCGGAGGCCTCCGGCGAGCAGTACTTC.

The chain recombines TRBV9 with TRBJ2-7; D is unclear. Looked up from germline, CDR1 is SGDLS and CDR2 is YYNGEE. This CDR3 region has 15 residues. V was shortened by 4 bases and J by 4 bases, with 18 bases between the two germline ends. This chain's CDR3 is CASSHSPEANYEQYF. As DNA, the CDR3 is TGTGCCAGCAGCCATTCCCCTGAAGCGAATTACGAGCAGTACTTC.

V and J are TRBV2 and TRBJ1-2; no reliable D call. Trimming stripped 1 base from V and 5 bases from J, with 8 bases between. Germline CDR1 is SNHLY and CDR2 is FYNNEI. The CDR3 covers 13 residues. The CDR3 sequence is CASSEGQSYGYTF. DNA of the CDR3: TGTGCCAGCAGTGAAGGGCAGTCATATGGCTACACCTTC.

CDR3 sequence: CASSQDGFALRETQYF. In nucleotides, the CDR3 is TGCGCCAGCAGCCAAGATGGTTTTGCGTTACGGGAGACCCAGTACTTC. The V gene is TRBV4-1, the J gene TRBJ2-5; no clear D gene. The CDR3 has 16 residues. Germline V gene sequence: CDR1 MGHRA, CDR2 YSYEKL. V lost 0 bases and J lost 5, with 16 bases in between.

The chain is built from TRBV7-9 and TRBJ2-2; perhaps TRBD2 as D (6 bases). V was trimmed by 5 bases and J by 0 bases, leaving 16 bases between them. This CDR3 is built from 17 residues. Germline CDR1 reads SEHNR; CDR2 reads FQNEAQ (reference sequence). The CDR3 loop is CASSSFWGGPNTGELFF. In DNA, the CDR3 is TGTGCCAGCAGCAGTTTCTGGGGAGGCCCGAACACCGGGGAGCTGTTTTTT.

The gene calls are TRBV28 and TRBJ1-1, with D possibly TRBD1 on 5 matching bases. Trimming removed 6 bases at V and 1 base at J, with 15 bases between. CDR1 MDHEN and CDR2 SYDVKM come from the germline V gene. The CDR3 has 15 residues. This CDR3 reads CASRITGDENTEAFF. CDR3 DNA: TGTGCCAGCAGGATAACCGGGGACGAGAACACTGAAGCTTTCTTT.

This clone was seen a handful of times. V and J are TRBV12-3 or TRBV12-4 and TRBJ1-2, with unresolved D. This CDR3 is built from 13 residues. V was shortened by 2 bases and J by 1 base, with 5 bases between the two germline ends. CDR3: CASSLSNNYGYTF. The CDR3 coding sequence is TGTGCCAGCAGTTTATCGAATAACTATGGCTACACCTTC.

CDR3 residues: CASSSLTGNYGYTF. CDR3 bases: TGTGCCAGCAGCTCCCTCACAGGGAACTATGGCTACACCTTC. The chain combines TRBV7-9 with TRBJ1-2; tentative D call: TRBD1 (6 bases). The V end was cut by 4 bases, the J end by 2 bases, with 11 bases between. The CDR3 contains 14 residues. Germline CDR1 is SEHNR and CDR2 is FQNEAQ (reference sequence).

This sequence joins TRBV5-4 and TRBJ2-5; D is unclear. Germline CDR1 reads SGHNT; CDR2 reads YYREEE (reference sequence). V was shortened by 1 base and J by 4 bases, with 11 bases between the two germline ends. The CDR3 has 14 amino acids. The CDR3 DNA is TGTGCCAGCAGCTTGACCGGGCCGGGAGAGACCCAGTACTTC. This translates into CASSLTGPGETQYF.

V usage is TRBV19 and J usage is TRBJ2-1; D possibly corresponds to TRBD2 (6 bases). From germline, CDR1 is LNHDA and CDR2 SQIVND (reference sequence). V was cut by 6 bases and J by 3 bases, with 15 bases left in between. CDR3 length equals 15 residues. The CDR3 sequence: CASRERRGIYNEQFF. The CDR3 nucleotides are TGTGCCAGTAGGGAGCGGCGGGGTATCTACAATGAGCAGTTCTTC.

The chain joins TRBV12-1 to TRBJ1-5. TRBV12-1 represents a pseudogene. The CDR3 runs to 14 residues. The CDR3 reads CASSSYRGEAPQHF. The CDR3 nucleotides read TGTGCCAGCAGCTCATATAGGGGGGAGGCGCCCCAGCATTTT.

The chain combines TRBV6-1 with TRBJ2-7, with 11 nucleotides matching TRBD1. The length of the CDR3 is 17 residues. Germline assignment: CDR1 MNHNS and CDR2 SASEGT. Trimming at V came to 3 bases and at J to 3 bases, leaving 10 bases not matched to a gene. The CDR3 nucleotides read TGTGCCAGCAGTGACCCCGGGACAGGGGGAATCAACTACGAGCAGTACTTC. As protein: CASSDPGTGGINYEQYF.

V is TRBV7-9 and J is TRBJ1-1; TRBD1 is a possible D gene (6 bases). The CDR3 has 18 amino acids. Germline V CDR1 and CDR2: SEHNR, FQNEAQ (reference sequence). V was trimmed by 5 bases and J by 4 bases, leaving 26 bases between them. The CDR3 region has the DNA TGTGCCAGCAGCCCTCTTAACCGACGGGCAGGGGAGGGCACTGAAGCTTTCTTT. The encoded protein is CASSPLNRRAGEGTEAFF. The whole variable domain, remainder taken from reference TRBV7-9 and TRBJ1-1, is DTGVSQNPRHKITKRGQNVTFRCDPISEHNRLYWYRQTLGQGPEFLTYFQNEAQLEKSRLLSDRFSAERPKGSFSTLEIQRTEQGDSAMYLCASSPLNRRAGEGTEAFFGQGTRLTVV.

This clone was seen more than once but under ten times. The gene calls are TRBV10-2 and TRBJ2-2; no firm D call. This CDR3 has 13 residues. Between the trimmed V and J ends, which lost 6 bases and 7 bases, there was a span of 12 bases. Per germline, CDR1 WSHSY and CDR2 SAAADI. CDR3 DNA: TGCGCCAGCAGAGAAACAACGGGCGGGGAGCTGTTTTTT. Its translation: CASRETTGGELFF.

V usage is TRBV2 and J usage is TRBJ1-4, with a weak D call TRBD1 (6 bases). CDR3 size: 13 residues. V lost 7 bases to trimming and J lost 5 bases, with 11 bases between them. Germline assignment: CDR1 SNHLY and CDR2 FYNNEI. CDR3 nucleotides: TGTGCCAGCAACAGGGATCCCAATGAAAAACTGTTTTTT. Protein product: CASNRDPNEKLFF. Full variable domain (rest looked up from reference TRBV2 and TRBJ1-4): EPEVTQTPSHQVTQMGQEVILRCVPISNHLYFYWYRQILGQKVEFLVSFYNNEISEKSEIFDDQFSVERPDGSNFTLKIRSTKLEDSAMYFCASNRDPNEKLFFGSGTQLSVL.

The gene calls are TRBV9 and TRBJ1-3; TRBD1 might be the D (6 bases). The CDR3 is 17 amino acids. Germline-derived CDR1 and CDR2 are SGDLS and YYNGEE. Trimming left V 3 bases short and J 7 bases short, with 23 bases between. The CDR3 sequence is CASSADGQTALGNTIYF. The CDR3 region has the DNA TGTGCCAGCAGCGCCGACGGACAGACCGCCCTTGGGAACACCATATATTTT.

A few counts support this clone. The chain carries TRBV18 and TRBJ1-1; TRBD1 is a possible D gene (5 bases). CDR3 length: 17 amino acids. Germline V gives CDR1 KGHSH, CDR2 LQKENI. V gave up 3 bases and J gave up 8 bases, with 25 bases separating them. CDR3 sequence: CASSPSEHGAVPREAFF. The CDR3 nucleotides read TGTGCCAGCTCACCTTCCGAACACGGGGCTGTACCTAGGGAAGCTTTCTTT.

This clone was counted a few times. The CDR3 region has the DNA TGTGCCAGCAGTTACAACTTTCAAGAGACCCAGTACTTC. Its translation: CASSYNFQETQYF. V and J are TRBV6-6 and TRBJ2-5; D gene ambiguous. Trimming pared 2 bases from V and 2 bases from J, leaving 6 bases between. The CDR3 runs 13 residues. Germline lookup yields CDR1 MNHNY and CDR2 SVGAGI (reference sequence).

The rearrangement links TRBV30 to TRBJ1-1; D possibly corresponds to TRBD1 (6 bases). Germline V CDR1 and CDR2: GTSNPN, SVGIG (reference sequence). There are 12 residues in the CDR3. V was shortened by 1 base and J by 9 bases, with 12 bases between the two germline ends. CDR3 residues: CAWSADSLQAFF. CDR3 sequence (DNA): TGTGCCTGGAGTGCGGACAGTCTGCAAGCTTTCTTT.

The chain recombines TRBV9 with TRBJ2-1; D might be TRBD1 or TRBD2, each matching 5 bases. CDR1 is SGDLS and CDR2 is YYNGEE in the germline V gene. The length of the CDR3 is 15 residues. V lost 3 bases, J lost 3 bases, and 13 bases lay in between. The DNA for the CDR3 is TGTGCCAGCAGCGACCGGGACGCGAGCTACAATGAGCAGTTCTTC. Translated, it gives CASSDRDASYNEQFF.

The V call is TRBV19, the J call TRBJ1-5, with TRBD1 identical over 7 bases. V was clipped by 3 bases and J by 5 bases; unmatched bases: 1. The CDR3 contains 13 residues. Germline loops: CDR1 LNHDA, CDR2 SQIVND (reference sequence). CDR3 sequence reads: CASSITGDQPQHF. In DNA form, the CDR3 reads TGTGCCAGTAGTATTACAGGGGATCAGCCCCAGCATTTT.

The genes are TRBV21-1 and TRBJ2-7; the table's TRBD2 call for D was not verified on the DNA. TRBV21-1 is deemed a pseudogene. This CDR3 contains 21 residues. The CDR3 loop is CASSGPLVGGLAGGSSYEQYF. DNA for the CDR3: TGTGCCAGCAGCGGGCCCCTGGTCGGGGGACTAGCGGGAGGTTCTTCCTACGAGCAGTACTTC.

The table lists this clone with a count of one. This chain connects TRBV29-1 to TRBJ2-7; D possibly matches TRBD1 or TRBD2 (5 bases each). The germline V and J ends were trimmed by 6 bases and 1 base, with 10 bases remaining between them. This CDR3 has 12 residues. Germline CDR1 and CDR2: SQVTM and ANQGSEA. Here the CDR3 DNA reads TGCAGCGTACCGGGACCTTCCTACGAGCAGTACTTC. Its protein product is CSVPGPSYEQYF.

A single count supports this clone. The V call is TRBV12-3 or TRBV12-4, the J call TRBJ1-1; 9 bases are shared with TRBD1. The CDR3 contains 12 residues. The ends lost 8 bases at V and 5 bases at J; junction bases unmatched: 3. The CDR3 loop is CASGQGWTEAFF. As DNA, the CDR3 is TGTGCCAGCGGACAGGGGTGGACTGAAGCTTTCTTT.